This T cell receptor (beta chain) emerged from a study of Ad26.COV2.S vaccination and SARS-CoV-2 variants (dated by TCRdb to the early 2020s). About the investigation overall: Donors in the vaccine arm were drawn from COV1001, a phase I-IIa trial of Ad26.COV2.S in healthy adults that was multicentre, randomized, double-blind and placebo-controlled. Ad26.COV2.S was administered intramuscularly at a dose of 5x10^10 or 1x10^11 viral particles, either as one shot or as two shots given 56 days apart. TCRbeta repertoire sequencing was used to assess the specificity and breadth of SARS-CoV-2-reactive T cell receptors after Ad26.COV2.S vaccination. Investigators remained blinded to trial group allocation during experiments and outcome assessment. Trial participants were randomized into five groups of five, in which low-dose or high-dose Ad26.COV2.S was given once or twice, or placebo was given on both occasions. The TCR-sequenced set comprised around 30 samples: around 20 Ad26.COV2.S vaccine recipients, 5 placebo recipients and 8 SARS-CoV-2 convalescent individuals.

V was cut back by 5 bases and J by 2 bases, leaving a gap of 10 bases between them. Reading from cysteine to phenylalanine, the CDR3 counts 13 amino acids. Just the 39-base CDR3 DNA is kept, in frame starting at base 1. According to the germline V gene (reference sequence), CDR1 reads MNHEY and CDR2 reads SMNVEV. The treatment or condition label for this specimen denotes: some 20 received Ad26.COV2.S at low or high dose, single or two shots; about 5 received placebo; per-sample allocation not given. Repertoires of vaccine and placebo recipients were sequenced from samples taken on day 63 after the first injection. In Cohort 1b, roughly 25 adults aged 18-55 years were enrolled at a single site in Boston, USA, between 29 July and 7 August 2020. Ad26.COV2.S was a replication-incompetent adenovirus type 26 vector expressing a prefusion-stabilized SARS-CoV-2 spike protein from the original Wuhan strain.

Of note for this clone: Its antigen remains undetermined. Per-nucleotide qualities are absent, and no much larger clonotype sits a single base away.

The research as a whole found: Comparing responses between vaccine doses or regimens was not something the study was powered to do. Compared with placebo recipients, Ad26.COV2.S recipients showed higher spike-specific TCR breadth (P = 0.0014). Comparable non-spike TCR breadth was observed between vaccine and placebo recipients, consistent with only spike being contained in the vaccine. It was noted by the authors that total T cell responses may have been underestimated by the TCR breadth and depth analyses. After vaccination, spike-specific CD8+ and CD4+ T cell responses were reported to show substantial breadth.

The immunoSEQ Assay was used to sequence TCRbeta CDR3 regions. After extraction, genomic DNA underwent amplification by bias-controlled multiplex PCR, followed by high-throughput sequencing. Under the source paper's analysis protocol: To quantify the absolute abundance of every unique TCRbeta CDR3 region, sequences were collapsed and filtered. T cell fraction was estimated by normalization of TCRbeta template counts to usable DNA, with usable DNA being measured through amplification of reference genes present in all nucleated cells. Repertoire TCRs were annotated as SARS-CoV-2-specific when V gene, CDR3 amino acid sequence and J gene were exactly matched to a known reactive TCR set. The reference SARS-CoV-2 TCR set was obtained from MIRA and was filtered for enrichment in COVID-19-positive ImmuneCODE repertoires, whereby public or cross-reactive TCRs were removed. Using the MIRA antigens, annotated TCRs were further analysed by specific ORF or by position within an ORF. Breadth was defined as the number of annotated unique rearrangements divided by the total number of unique productive rearrangements, and depth was defined as the summed frequency of the annotated unique rearrangements. TCR breadth was compared between groups using two-sided Wilcoxon rank-sum tests. In its TCRdb copy, this immuneACCESS table keeps in-frame sequences only and misses some clones. Where compared with another copy, unresolved V genes explain less than half of these, and the others have no known cause. V, J and clone size derive from that table, while D and trimming were established from the DNA sequence. Here the sample has about 350,000 clones; about 85% occur a single time. The top ten clonotypes cover roughly 3.3% of the sample.

This receptor chain uses TRBV27 and TRBJ2-7; 6 matching bases give a weak D call of TRBD1. The source of this sequence is a person between 18 and 60 years old who received the Ad26.COV2.S COVID-19 vaccine or a placebo. The input for sequencing was peripheral blood, taken in a trial of Ad26.COV2.S vaccine versus placebo. Here is the DNA: TGTGCCAGCAGTAGGGGGAAAACCTACGAGCAGTACTTC. It translates as CASSRGKTYEQYF.